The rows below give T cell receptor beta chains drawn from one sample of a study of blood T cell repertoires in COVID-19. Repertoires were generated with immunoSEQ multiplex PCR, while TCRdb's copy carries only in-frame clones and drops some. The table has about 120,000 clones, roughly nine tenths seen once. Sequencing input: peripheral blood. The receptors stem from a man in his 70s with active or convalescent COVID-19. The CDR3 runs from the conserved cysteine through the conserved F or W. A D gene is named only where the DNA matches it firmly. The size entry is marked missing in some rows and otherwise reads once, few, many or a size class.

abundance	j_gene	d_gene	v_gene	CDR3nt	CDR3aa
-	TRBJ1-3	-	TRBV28	TGTGCCAGCAGTTTGCAAGCCTCTGGAAACACCATATATTTT	CASSLQASGNTIYF
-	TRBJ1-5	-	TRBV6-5	TGTGCCAGCACGGGAGGGGTCCGCAATCAGCCCCAGCATTTT	CASTGGVRNQPQHF
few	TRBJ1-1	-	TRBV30	TGTGCCTGGAGTCCGTACCAGGGTGGCACTGAAGCTTTCTTT	CAWSPYQGGTEAFF
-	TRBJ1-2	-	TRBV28	TGTGCCATCCCCGCGGGGCAGGGCCAGAACGCTAACTATGGCTACACCTTC	CAIPAGQGQNANYGYTF
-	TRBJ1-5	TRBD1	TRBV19	TGTGCCAGTAGAACAGGGGAACATAGCAATCAGCCCCAGCATTTT	CASRTGEHSNQPQHF
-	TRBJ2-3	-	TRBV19	TGTGCCAGTAGTATAGCGGGAACAGATACGCAGTATTTT	CASSIAGTDTQYF
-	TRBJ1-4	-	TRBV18	TGTGCCAGCTCACCACTAGCTCCAGCAGATAATGAAAAACTGTTTTTT	CASSPLAPADNEKLFF
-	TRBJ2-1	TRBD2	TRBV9	TGTGCCAGCAGCCAGGAGCGGGAGGGAAAGCGGATCCCGTTCTTC	CASSQEREGKRIPFF
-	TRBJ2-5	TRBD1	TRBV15	TGTGCCACCAGCGGGGGACAGGGGCCGGGTGAGACCCAGTACTTC	CATSGGQGPGETQYF
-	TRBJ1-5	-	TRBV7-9	TGTGCCAGCAGCTGGGCAGATAGCAATCAGCCCCAGCATTTT	CASSWADSNQPQHF
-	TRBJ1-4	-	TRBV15	TGTGCCACCAGCAGAGATTATTCGGGGGGTGAAAAACTGTTTTTT	CATSRDYSGGEKLFF
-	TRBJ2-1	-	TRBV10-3	TGTGCCATCAGTGAGTCGACAAGTAACAATGAGCAGTTCTTC	CAISESTSNNEQFF
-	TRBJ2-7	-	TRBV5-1	TGCGCCAGCAGCTTGGGGGGCAGCTCCTACGAGCAGTACTTC	CASSLGGSSYEQYF
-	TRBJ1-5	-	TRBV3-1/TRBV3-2	TGTGCCAGCAGCCCCGCAGGGGAACAGCCCCAGCATTTT	CASSPAGEQPQHF